The TCR beta chain described here comes from a study of blood T cell repertoires in COVID-19. For the study at large: T cells, B-cell-depleted T cells, or PBMCs provided the cDNA or gDNA that served as material.

This clone was seen only a few times. Clones were read by immunoSEQ multiplex PCR, and TCRdb kept only the in-frame ones, dropping some. The sample shows around 87,000 clones, 80% of them seen only once. The CDR3 covers 16 residues. The V gene's germline CDR1 is GTSNPN and CDR2 SVGIG (reference sequence). V gave up 3 bases and J gave up 0 bases, with 17 bases separating them. This sequence joins TRBV30 and TRBJ1-1, with unresolved D. Sequencing input: peripheral blood. The TCR originated in a human donor in a cohort sampled during active COVID-19. DNA of the CDR3: TGTGCCTGGAGGAGGGAGGGTATAAGCCTGAACACTGAAGCTTTCTTT. Translated: CAWRREGISLNTEAFF.